This is a list of T cell receptor beta chains from one sample in a study of graft-versus-host responses after intestinal transplantation. The repertoire was sequenced with immunoSEQ multiplex PCR; TCRdb's copy has only in-frame clones and lacks some. The sample contains approximately 92,000 clones, about 93% of which appear only once. These receptors have no known antigen. The sequencing here drew on unstimulated CD8+ T cells sorted from spleen or lymph node cells, taken before intestinal transplant. The receptor source for this set is a human donor who received an intestinal transplant. Each CDR3 is given with its conserved first and last residue. The order of the fields is J gene, V gene, CDR3 protein.

TRBJ2-7	TRBV29-1	CSVEKFGEQYF
TRBJ2-1	TRBV13	CASSLWRPTGYNEQFF
TRBJ1-5	TRBV11-3	CASSLAGLPNQPQHF
TRBJ1-2	TRBV12-2	CASRLASWGPRPPNYGYTF
TRBJ2-7	TRBV2	CASTHPDLVEEQYF
TRBJ2-1	TRBV14	CASTSTGTRKGNKNYNEQFF
TRBJ2-7	TRBV5-6	CASSTSLSVGEQYF
TRBJ2-7	TRBV4-1	CASSQEPQASYEQYF
TRBJ2-7	TRBV11-2	CASSLGQGGYEQYF
TRBJ1-5	TRBV19	CASSIEGAGDQPQHF
TRBJ1-5	TRBV4-1	CASSQYWAPTTAPHF
TRBJ2-7	TRBV2	CASSVVGDRDEQYF
TRBJ1-1	TRBV6-1	CASSLGRWTEAFF
TRBJ2-7	TRBV29-1	CSVEGWDIRPYEQYF
TRBJ1-1	TRBV18	CASSPERVNTEAFF
TRBJ1-3	TRBV7-3	CASSPTGTMSSGNTIYF
TRBJ2-7	TRBV2	CASLRRQSYEQYF
TRBJ2-7	TRBV11-3	CASSPRDRPYEQYF
TRBJ2-1	TRBV7-9	CASSRPVSAGGSLGEQFF
TRBJ1-6	TRBV13	CASSLAETGNSPLHF
TRBJ2-6	TRBV2	CASGTVNSGANVLTF
TRBJ2-1	TRBV13	CASSFGLARNNEQFF
TRBJ1-5	TRBV4-1	CASSPLAGNQPQHF
TRBJ1-5	TRBV6-5	CASSYSNGNNQPQHF
TRBJ2-7	TRBV28	CASSTFYEQYF
TRBJ1-2	TRBV4-1	CASSQDLMGGGRPNYGYTF